Sequencing of this T cell receptor beta chain was carried out in a study of blood T cell repertoires in COVID-19. The wider study: Acute and convalescent COVID-19 specimens originated in the United States, Italy and Spain.

As handled by the study authors: Reference gene primer amplification gave nucleated cell count estimates. Clones were read by immunoSEQ multiplex PCR, and TCRdb kept only the in-frame ones, dropping some. The V and J calls and clone size are taken from that table; D and trimming were inferred from the DNA. The repertoire holds 70,000 or so clones, with 75% to 90% as singletons. From germline, CDR1 is MGHRA and CDR2 YSYEKL. V was trimmed by 0 bases and J by 0 bases, leaving 9 bases between them. This CDR3 has 16 amino acids. The clonotype comes from a man aged 80 or over with active or convalescent COVID-19. The material sequenced was peripheral blood. V usage is TRBV4-1 and J usage is TRBJ1-5; D is undetermined. CDR3 in DNA: TGCGCCAGCAGCCAAGATGCCGGGAATAGCAATCAGCCCCAGCATTTT. It specifies CASSQDAGNSNQPQHF.